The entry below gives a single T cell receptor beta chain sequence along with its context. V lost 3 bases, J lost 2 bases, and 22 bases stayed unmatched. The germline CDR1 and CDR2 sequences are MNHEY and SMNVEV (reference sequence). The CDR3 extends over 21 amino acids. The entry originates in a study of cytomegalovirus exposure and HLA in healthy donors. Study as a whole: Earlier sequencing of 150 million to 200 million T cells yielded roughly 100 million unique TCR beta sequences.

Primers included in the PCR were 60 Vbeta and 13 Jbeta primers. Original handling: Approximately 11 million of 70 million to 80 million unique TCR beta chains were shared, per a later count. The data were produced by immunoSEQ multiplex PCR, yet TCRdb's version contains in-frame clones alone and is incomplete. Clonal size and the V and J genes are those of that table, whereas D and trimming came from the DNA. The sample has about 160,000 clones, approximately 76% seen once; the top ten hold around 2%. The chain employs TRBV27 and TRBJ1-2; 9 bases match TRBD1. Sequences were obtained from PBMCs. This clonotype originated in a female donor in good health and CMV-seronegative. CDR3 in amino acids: CASSFLNPDRKGQGANYGYTF. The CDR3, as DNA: TGTGCCAGCAGTTTCCTCAACCCAGACAGAAAGGGACAGGGAGCCAACTATGGCTACACCTTC.